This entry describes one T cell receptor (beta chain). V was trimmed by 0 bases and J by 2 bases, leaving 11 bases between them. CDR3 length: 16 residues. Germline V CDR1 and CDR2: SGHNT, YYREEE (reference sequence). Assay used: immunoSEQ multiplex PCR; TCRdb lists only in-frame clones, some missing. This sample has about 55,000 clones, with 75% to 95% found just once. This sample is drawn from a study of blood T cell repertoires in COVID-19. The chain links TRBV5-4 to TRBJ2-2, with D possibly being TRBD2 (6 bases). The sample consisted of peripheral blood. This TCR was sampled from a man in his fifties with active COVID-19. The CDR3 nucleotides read TGTGCCAGCAGCTTGGGGCTGGGACTTAACACCGGGGAGCTGTTTTTT. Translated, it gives CASSLGLGLNTGELFF.